What follows are 8 T cell receptor gamma chains derived from one specimen sequenced in a study of γδ T cells in repeated Plasmodium falciparum infection. TCRdb re-identified clones in the multiplex PCR reads via CATT. In the table there are about 5,000 gamma-chain clones, around 3.7% of which are singletons. Gammadelta T cells were flow-sorted from PBMC into Vgamma9/Vdelta2+ and Vdelta2-negative populations for bulk analysis. The sequenced material came from gamma-delta T cells from blood. The receptors were gathered from a pool of human donors (malaria-infected and uninfected, not separated).

This clone was counted many times. This chain joins TRGV9 and TRGJP. Germline matching of the DNA provided the J gene here, since TCRdb leaves it blank. V gave up 0 bases and J gave up 7 bases; unmatched junction bases: 12. The germline gives CDR1 GITISATS, CDR2 ISYDGTV (reference sequence). The CDR3 is made up of 19 amino acids. The CDR3 sequence: CALWEVRRARELGKKIKVF. The CDR3 DNA sequence: TGTGCCTTGTGGGAGGTGCGACGCGCACGGGAGTTGGGCAAAAAAATCAAGGTATTT.

This clone has a handful of counts. The protein recorded in TCRdb matches a much larger clone and deviates from this DNA's translation at residue 6, suggesting a read error; the protein here is obtained by translating the DNA. V usage is TRGV2 and J usage is TRGJ1 or TRGJ2. In germline, CDR1 is EGSNGY, CDR2 YDSYNSKV. The V segment lost 6 bases and the J segment 4 bases; nucleotides outside the gene matches: 6. The CDR3 contains 12 residues. The CDR3 region has the DNA TGTGCCACCTGGTTAGAATATTATAAGAAACTCTTT. Translated, it gives CATWLEYYKKLF.

Relative to its sample, this clone is large. The rearrangement uses TRGV9 and TRGJ1 or TRGJ2. Germline lookup yields CDR1 GITISATS and CDR2 ISYDGTV (reference sequence). The V and J ends lost 5 bases and 3 bases, in that order; junction bases with no gene match: 4. The CDR3 is 12 residues long. Here the CDR3 DNA reads TGTGCCTTGTGGGTGCCTTATTATAAGAAACTCTTT. Translating it yields CALWVPYYKKLF.

This clone turned up a few times. The TCRdb protein comes from a much larger clone and disagrees with this DNA's translation at residue 5, likely due to a read error; the protein given here is derived from the DNA. The V and J genes are TRGV8 and TRGJ1 or TRGJ2. No J gene was available from TCRdb, and it was assigned here by a germline match of the DNA. This CDR3 is built from 14 residues. Looked up from germline, CDR1 is VENAVY and CDR2 is YDSYNSRV. V lost 6 bases, J lost 1 base, and 9 bases stayed unmatched. The CDR3 here is CATWRKGNYYKKLF. The CDR3 bases are TGTGCCACCTGGAGGAAAGGAAATTATTATAAGAAACTCTTT.

On this clone: The translation of this DNA and the TCRdb protein of a much larger clone differ at residue 12, probably owing to a read error; the protein shown here is translated from the DNA. This rearrangement joins TRGV9 to TRGJ1 or TRGJ2. The CDR3 extends over 14 amino acids. Germline V gene sequence: CDR1 GITISATS, CDR2 ISYDGTV (reference sequence). The CDR3 sequence: CALWEVENYYKELF. DNA for the CDR3: TGTGCCTTGTGGGAGGTTGAGAATTATTATAAGGAACTCTTT.

This clone was recorded a few times. TCRdb's listed protein matches a much larger clone and diverges from this DNA's translation at residue 12, likely through a read error; the protein shown comes from the DNA. The chain combines TRGV9 with TRGJP. Assignment of the J gene here rests on matching the DNA to germline, because TCRdb gives none. CDR3 length equals 17 residues. The germline V gene has CDR1 GITISATS and CDR2 ISYDGTV (reference sequence). CDR3 sequence: CALWEEQQELGEKIKVF. The CDR3 bases are TGTGCCTTGTGGGAGGAACAGCAAGAGTTGGGCGAAAAAATCAAGGTATTT.

With regard to this clone: A far larger clone is one base from this, pointing to a likely read error. In the same sample, other DNA sequences code for this CDR3. V gene TRGV9 combines with J gene TRGJP. This CDR3 comprises 17 residues. Looked up from germline, CDR1 is GITISATS and CDR2 is ISYDGTV (reference sequence). The CDR3 bases are TGTGCCCTGTGGGAGGGTAAGCAAGAGTTGGGCAAAAAAATCAAGGTATTT. Its protein product is CALWEGKQELGKKIKVF.

This clone was seen a handful of times. The protein TCRdb lists belongs to a much larger clone and differs from this DNA's translation at residue 8, which points to a read error; the protein shown is made from the DNA. The chain uses TRGV9 and TRGJP. The junction had 7 bases not matched to a gene; V was cut back by 2 bases and J by 3 bases. The germline V gene has CDR1 GITISATS and CDR2 ISYDGTV (reference sequence). The CDR3 has 18 amino acids. The CDR3 is CALWEDMVQELGKKIKVF. The DNA of the CDR3 is TGTGCCTTGTGGGAGGATATGGTGCAAGAGTTGGGCAAAAAAATCAAGGTATTT.